Shown below are 2 T cell receptor beta chains from a single sample sequenced in a study of blood T cell repertoires in COVID-19. Repertoires were generated with immunoSEQ multiplex PCR, while TCRdb's copy carries only in-frame clones and drops some. Of 390,000 or so clones in the sample, roughly 86% were seen once. Sequenced: peripheral blood. These receptors all stem from a woman younger than 45 with COVID-19, enrolled during active disease.

The J gene is TRBJ2-1, the V gene TRBV7-3; maybe TRBD2 (6 bases). The V end lost 5 bases, the J end lost 0 bases, and 14 bases lay between the germline ends. The germline V gene has CDR1 SGHTA and CDR2 FQGTGA. The CDR3 loop spans 16 amino acids. CDR3 protein: CASSRAGPSSYNEQFF. The CDR3 coding sequence is TGTGCCAGCAGCCGTGCGGGACCCAGCTCCTACAATGAGCAGTTCTTC.

The genes are TRBV9 and TRBJ2-3, with TRBD2 matching 7 bases. The germline V gene has CDR1 SGDLS and CDR2 YYNGEE. The CDR3 spans 16 residues. V shed 0 bases and J 2 bases; nucleotides not matched to a gene: 6. This CDR3 is CASSVDGGGTTDTQYF. The CDR3 region has the DNA TGTGCCAGCAGCGTAGACGGGGGAGGGACCACAGATACGCAGTATTTT.